The next 3 T cell receptor beta chains were all read from a single sample in a study of cytomegalovirus exposure and HLA in healthy donors. Sequencing used immunoSEQ multiplex PCR; TCRdb keeps in-frame clones, though not all of them. Of 210,000 or so clones listed, 80% to 90% are singletons. The sequencing sample was made of PBMCs. The receptor source for this set is a young woman in good health and CMV-seronegative.

The V and J genes are TRBV6-5 and TRBJ2-5, with a weak D call TRBD2 (6 bases). Germline CDR1 is MNHEY and CDR2 is SVGAGI. The CDR3 has 13 amino acids. Trimming removed 5 bases from V and 4 bases from J, with 11 bases in between. The CDR3 is CASSMGGGETQYF. Here the CDR3 DNA reads TGTGCCAGCAGTATGGGGGGTGGAGAGACCCAGTACTTC.

The chain combines TRBV11-2 with TRBJ2-2; 8 bases match TRBD1. The CDR3 consists of 16 residues. Trimming at V came to 6 bases and at J to 2 bases, leaving 8 bases not matched to a gene. The germline V gene has CDR1 SGHAT and CDR2 FQNNGV. The CDR3 sequence is CASSQLGQGNTGELFF. CDR3 DNA: TGTGCCAGCAGTCAGCTCGGACAGGGAAACACCGGGGAGCTGTTTTTT.

This clone was seen only once. The chain couples TRBV9 to TRBJ1-1; 8 positions agree with TRBD1. The germline V gene has CDR1 SGDLS and CDR2 YYNGEE. The CDR3 has 15 residues. After removal of 2 bases from V and 1 base from J, the junction contained 4 bases not matched to a gene. The CDR3 region is CASSVDRGRNTEAFF. The CDR3 DNA reads as TGTGCCAGCAGCGTCGACAGGGGAAGGAACACTGAAGCTTTCTTT.